Below are 11 T cell receptor beta chains sequenced from a single sample in a study of shared clonotypes between healthy human individuals. CD8 cells classed as naive were CD45RO-negative and positively selected for CCR7, excluding terminally differentiated effector memory CD45RA+ cells. Repertoires were generated with immunoSEQ multiplex PCR, while TCRdb's copy carries only in-frame clones and drops some. The table lists around 640,000 clones, approximately 96% of them singletons, with less than 0.12% in the top ten. The sequenced sample consisted of naive CD8+ T cells sorted from blood. These receptors were obtained from a woman in her twenties or thirties in good health.

The rearrangement links TRBV19 to TRBJ2-1; a weak D match, TRBD1 (5 bases). Trimming stripped 8 bases from V and 0 bases from J, with 11 bases between. Germline lookup yields CDR1 LNHDA and CDR2 SQIVND (reference sequence). The CDR3 spans 14 residues. The CDR3 DNA reads TGTGCCAGTTCCCAGGGAAGCTCCTACAATGAGCAGTTCTTC. This gives the protein CASSQGSSYNEQFF.

As concerns this clone: This sample also contains other DNA sequences that code for the same CDR3. The chain has TRBV6-1 and TRBJ2-7; D not certain. Trimming stripped 6 bases from V and 2 bases from J, with 5 bases between. Germline values: CDR1 MNHNS, CDR2 SASEGT. The CDR3 covers 11 residues. The CDR3 loop is CASRTTYEQYF. The CDR3 DNA reads TGTGCCAGCAGAACGACCTACGAGCAGTACTTC.

The chain links TRBV7-2 to TRBJ2-1; 10 bases line up with TRBD2. CDR3 length: 17 residues. CDR1 is SGHTA, CDR2 FQGNSA, per germline. J lost 8 bases, V lost 3 bases, and 13 bases had no gene match. The CDR3 reads CASSLAGAGGPSDEQFF. In DNA, the CDR3 is TGTGCCAGCAGCTTGGCGGGAGCGGGAGGGCCATCCGATGAGCAGTTCTTC.

The genes are TRBV4-1 and TRBJ2-2; maybe TRBD2 (5 bases). V was clipped by 0 bases and J by 6 bases, with 11 bases between them. The length of the CDR3 is 15 residues. The germline CDR1 and CDR2 sequences are MGHRA and YSYEKL. CDR3 region: CASSQDRGLAGELFF. The CDR3 coding sequence is TGCGCCAGCAGCCAAGATAGAGGGTTGGCCGGGGAGCTGTTTTTT.

The rearrangement links TRBV27 to TRBJ2-7; 11 positions agree with TRBD1. Germline-derived CDR1 and CDR2 are MNHEY and SMNVEV (reference sequence). The junction had 8 bases not matched to a gene; V was cut back by 6 bases and J by 7 bases. There are 14 residues in the CDR3. CDR3 sequence reads: CASRVGQGVREQYF. DNA for the CDR3: TGTGCCAGCAGAGTGGGACAGGGGGTGAGGGAGCAGTACTTC.

The chain uses TRBV5-6 and TRBJ2-1; 10 bases align to TRBD2. Germline CDR1 reads SGHDT; CDR2 reads YYEEEE. Trimming took 3 bases from V and 7 from J; bases not matched to a gene: 7. This CDR3 comprises 15 residues. As DNA, the CDR3 is TGTGCCAGCAGCTCGGGAGCGGGAGGGCCGAATGAGCAGTTCTTC. It is translated as CASSSGAGGPNEQFF. Supplemented by reference TRBV5-6 and TRBJ2-1, the full variable domain reads DAGVTQSPTHLIKTRGQQVTLRCSPKSGHDTVSWYQQALGQGPQFIFQYYEEEERQRGNFPDRFSGHQFPNYSSELNVNALLLGDSALYLCASSSGAGGPNEQFFGPGTRLTVL.

This chain links TRBV6-5 with TRBJ1-2; D gene unclear. There are 16 residues in the CDR3. V lost 3 bases to trimming and J lost 7 bases, with 21 bases between them. Germline V gene lookup returns CDR1 MNHEY and CDR2 SVGAGI. The CDR3 nucleotides are TGTGCCAGCAGTTATAGTCCCATGGACTTCGAAGGTGGCTACACCTTC. Protein sequence: CASSYSPMDFEGGYTF.

About this clone: Additional DNA sequences in this sample encode the identical CDR3. V usage is TRBV28 and J usage is TRBJ2-1, with 9 nucleotides matching TRBD2. V was pared by 6 bases and J by 10 bases, with 1 base of the junction left unmatched. CDR3 length equals 11 residues. The germline V gene has CDR1 MDHEN and CDR2 SYDVKM. CDR3 sequence reads: CASSLAGEQFF. In DNA form, the CDR3 reads TGTGCCAGCAGCCTAGCGGGGGAGCAGTTCTTC.

The chain carries TRBV28 and TRBJ2-2; no clear D gene. Trimming removed 5 bases at V and 7 bases at J, with 14 bases between. This CDR3 is 14 amino acids long. CDR1 is MDHEN and CDR2 is SYDVKM in the germline V gene. The CDR3 bases are TGTGCCAGCAGTACTAAAACGGTAGTCGGGGAGCTGTTTTTT. It codes for CASSTKTVVGELFF.

The chain recombines TRBV6-1 with TRBJ2-7, with a possible D match to TRBD2 (6 bases). The CDR3 totals 11 residues. Germline V lookup: CDR1 MNHNS, CDR2 SASEGT. The V and J ends lost 7 bases and 3 bases respectively, with 7 bases between them. This CDR3 is CASIGSYEQYF. The CDR3 DNA sequence: TGTGCCAGCATCGGGAGCTACGAGCAGTACTTC.

This clone was detected once. V and J are TRBV19 and TRBJ1-3; D not resolved. This CDR3 comprises 17 residues. Germline CDR1 is LNHDA and CDR2 is SQIVND (reference sequence). V was cut by 6 bases and J by 0 bases, with 18 bases left in between. The CDR3: CASRVPPDLTSGNTIYF. The CDR3 coding sequence is TGTGCCAGTAGGGTGCCACCGGATTTAACCTCTGGAAACACCATATATTTT.